This T cell receptor (beta chain) was observed in a study of blood T cell repertoires in COVID-19. Study summary: Samples came from the United States, Italy and Spain, spanning acute and convalescent COVID-19. T cells, B-cell-depleted T cells, or PBMCs supplied cDNA or gDNA.

The CDR3 totals 17 residues. Germline V gives CDR1 ENHRY, CDR2 SYGVKD. V shed 11 bases and J 0 bases; nucleotides not matched to a gene: 14. Authors' analysis steps: Researchers report that nucleated cell counts were estimated from reference gene primer amplification. Clones were read by immunoSEQ multiplex PCR, and TCRdb kept only the in-frame ones, dropping some. That table supplies the V and J calls and clone size; D and trimming were determined from the DNA. This table has approximately 150,000 clones, about 80% appearing once. Sample: peripheral blood. The sequence was obtained from a woman of 80 years or more with acute or convalescent COVID-19. The chain uses TRBV10-3 and TRBJ1-5, with 9 bases aligning to TRBD1. The CDR3 nucleotides read TGTGCCGCGGCGCCCGGGACAGGGCTTTATAGCAATCAGCCCCAGCATTTT. As protein: CAAAPGTGLYSNQPQHF.